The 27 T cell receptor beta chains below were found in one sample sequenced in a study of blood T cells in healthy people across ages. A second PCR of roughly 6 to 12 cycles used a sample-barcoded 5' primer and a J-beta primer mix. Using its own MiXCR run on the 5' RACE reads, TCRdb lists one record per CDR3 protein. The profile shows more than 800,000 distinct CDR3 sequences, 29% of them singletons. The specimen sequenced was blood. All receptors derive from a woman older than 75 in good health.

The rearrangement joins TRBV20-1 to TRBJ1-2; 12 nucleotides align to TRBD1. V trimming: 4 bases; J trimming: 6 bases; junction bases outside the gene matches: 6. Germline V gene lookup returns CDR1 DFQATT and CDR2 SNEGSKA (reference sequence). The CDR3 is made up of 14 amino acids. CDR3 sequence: CSATRDRGRDGYTF. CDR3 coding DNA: TGCAGTGCTACCCGGGACAGGGGGCGGGATGGCTACACCTTC.

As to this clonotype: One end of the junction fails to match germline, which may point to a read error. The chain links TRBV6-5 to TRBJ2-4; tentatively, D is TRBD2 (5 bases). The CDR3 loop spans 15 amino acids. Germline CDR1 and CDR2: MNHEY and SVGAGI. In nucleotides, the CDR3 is TGTGCCGGCAGCCCCCTGAGGGAGCCCAAAAACATTCAGTACTTC. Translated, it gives CAGSPLREPKNIQYF.

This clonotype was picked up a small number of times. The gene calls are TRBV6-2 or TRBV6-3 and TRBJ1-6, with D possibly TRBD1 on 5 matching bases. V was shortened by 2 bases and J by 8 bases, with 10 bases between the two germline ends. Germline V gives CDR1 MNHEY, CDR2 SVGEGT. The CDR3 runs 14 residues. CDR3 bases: TGTGCCAGCAGTTACAGGGGACGAGATTCACCCCTCCACTTT. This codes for CASSYRGRDSPLHF.

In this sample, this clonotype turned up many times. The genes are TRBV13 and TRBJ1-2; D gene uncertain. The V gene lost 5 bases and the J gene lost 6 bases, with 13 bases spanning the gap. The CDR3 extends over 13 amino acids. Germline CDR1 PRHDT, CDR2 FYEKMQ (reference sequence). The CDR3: CASSLLGQDGYTF. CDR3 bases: TGTGCCAGCAGCCTCCTAGGGCAGGATGGCTACACCTTC.

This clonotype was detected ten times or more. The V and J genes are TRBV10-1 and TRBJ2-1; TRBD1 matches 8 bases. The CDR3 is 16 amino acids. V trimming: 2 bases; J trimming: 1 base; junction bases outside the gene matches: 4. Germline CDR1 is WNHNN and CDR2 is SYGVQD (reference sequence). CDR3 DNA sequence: TGCGCCAGCAGTGAGACGCGACAGGGGTCCTACAATGAGCAGTTCTTC. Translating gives CASSETRQGSYNEQFF.

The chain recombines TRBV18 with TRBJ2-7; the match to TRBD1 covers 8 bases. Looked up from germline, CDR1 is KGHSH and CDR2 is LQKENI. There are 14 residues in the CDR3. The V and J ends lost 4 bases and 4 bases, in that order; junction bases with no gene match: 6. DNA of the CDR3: TGTGCCAGCTCACTTGGACAGGGTATGTACGAGCAGTACTTC. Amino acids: CASSLGQGMYEQYF.

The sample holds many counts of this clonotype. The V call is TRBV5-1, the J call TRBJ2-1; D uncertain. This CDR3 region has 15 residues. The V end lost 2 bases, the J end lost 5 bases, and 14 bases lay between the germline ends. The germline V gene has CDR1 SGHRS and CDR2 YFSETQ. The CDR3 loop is CASSLDLPLDNEQFF. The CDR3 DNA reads TGCGCCAGCAGCTTAGACTTACCTCTCGACAATGAGCAGTTCTTC.

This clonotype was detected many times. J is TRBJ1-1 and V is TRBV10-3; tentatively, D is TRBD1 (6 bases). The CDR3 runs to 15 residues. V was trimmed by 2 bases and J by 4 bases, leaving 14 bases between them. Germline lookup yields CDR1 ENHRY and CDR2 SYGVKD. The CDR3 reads CAISEPSEGGTEAFF. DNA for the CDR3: TGTGCCATCAGTGAGCCCTCGGAGGGGGGCACTGAAGCTTTCTTT.

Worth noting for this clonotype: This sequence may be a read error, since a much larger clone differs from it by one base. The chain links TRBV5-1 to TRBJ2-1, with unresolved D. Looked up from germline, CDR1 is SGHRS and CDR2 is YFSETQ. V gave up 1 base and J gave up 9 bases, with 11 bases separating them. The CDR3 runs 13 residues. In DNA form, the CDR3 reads TGCGCCAGCAGCTTGAGTTTGCAAGGTGAGCAGTTCTTC. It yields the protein CASSLSLQGEQFF. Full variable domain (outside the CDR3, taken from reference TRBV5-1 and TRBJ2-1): KAGVTQTPRYLIKTRGQQVTLSCSPISGHRSVSWYQQTPGQGLQFLFEYFSETQRNKGNFPGRFSGRQFSNSRSEMNVSTLELGDSALYLCASSLSLQGEQFFGPGTRLTVL.

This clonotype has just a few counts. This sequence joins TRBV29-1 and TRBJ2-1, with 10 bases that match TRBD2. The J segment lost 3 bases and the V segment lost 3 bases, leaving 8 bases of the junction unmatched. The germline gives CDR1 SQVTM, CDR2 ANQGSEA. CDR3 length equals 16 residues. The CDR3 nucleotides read TGCAGCGTTGATGGTTTCGGGACTAGCGACTACAATGAGCAGTTCTTC. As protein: CSVDGFGTSDYNEQFF.

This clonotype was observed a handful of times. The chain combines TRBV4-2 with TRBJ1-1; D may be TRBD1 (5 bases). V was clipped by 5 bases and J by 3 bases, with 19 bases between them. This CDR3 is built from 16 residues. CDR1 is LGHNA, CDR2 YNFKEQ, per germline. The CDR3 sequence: CASSGRGREDYTEAFF. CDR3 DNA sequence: TGTGCCAGCAGCGGAAGGGGACGGGAGGATTACACTGAAGCTTTCTTT.

CDR3 in amino acids: CASSHRLTANGNTEAFF. The DNA for the CDR3 is TGTGCCAGCAGCCACCGTCTTACGGCCAATGGGAACACTGAAGCTTTCTTT. The chain joins TRBV3-1 to TRBJ1-1, with unresolved D. The CDR3 extends over 17 amino acids. Germline V lookup: CDR1 LGHDT, CDR2 YNNKEL (reference sequence). Trimming pared 3 bases from V and 1 base from J, leaving 18 bases between.

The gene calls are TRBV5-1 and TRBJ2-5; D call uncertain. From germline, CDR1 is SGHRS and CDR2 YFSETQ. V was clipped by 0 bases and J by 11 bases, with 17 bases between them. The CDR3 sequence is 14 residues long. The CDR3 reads CASSLVGIPDEQYF. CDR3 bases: TGCGCCAGCAGCTTGGTGGGAATTCCAGATGAGCAGTACTTC.

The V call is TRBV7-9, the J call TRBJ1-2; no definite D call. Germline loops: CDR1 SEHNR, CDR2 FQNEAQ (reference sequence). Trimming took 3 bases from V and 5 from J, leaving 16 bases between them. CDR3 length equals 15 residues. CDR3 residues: CASSFPVVGEYGYTF. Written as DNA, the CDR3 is TGTGCCAGCAGCTTCCCTGTGGTTGGGGAATATGGCTACACCTTC.

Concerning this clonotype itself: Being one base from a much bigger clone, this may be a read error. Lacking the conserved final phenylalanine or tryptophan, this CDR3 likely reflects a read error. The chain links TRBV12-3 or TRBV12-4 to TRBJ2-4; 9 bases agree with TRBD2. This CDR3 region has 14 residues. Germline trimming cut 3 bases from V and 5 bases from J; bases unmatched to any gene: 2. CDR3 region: CASSLAGGENIQYC. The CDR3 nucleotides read TGTGCCAGCAGTTTGGCGGGAGGGGAAAACATTCAGTACTGC.

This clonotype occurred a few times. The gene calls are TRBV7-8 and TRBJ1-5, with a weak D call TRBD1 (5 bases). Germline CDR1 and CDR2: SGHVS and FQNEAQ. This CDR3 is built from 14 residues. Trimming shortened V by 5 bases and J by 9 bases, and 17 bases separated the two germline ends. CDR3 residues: CASSEDTGPRPQHF. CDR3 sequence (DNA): TGTGCCAGCAGCGAGGACACAGGTCCCAGGCCCCAGCATTTT.

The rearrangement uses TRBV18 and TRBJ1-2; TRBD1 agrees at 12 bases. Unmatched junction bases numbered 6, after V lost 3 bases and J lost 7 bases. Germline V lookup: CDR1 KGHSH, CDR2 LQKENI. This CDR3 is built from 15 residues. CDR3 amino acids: CASSPSGQGAGGYTF. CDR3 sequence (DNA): TGTGCCAGCTCACCCTCGGGACAGGGGGCAGGTGGCTACACCTTC. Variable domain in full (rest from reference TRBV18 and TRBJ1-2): NAGVMQNPRHLVRRRGQEARLRCSPMKGHSHVYWYRQLPEEGLKFMVYLQKENIIDESGMPKERFSAEFPKEGPSILRIQQVVRGDSAAYFCASSPSGQGAGGYTFGSGTRLTVV.

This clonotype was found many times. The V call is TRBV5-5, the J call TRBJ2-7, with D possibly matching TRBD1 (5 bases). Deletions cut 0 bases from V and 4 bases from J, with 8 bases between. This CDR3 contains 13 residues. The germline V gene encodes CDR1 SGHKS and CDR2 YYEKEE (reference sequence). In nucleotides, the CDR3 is TGTGCCAGCAGCTTGGGCAGGGATTACGAGCAGTACTTC. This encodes CASSLGRDYEQYF.

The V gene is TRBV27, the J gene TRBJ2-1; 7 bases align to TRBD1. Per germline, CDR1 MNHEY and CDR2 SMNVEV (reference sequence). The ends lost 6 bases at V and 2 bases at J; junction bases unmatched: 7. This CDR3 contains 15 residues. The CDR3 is CASSDTGAPYNEQFF. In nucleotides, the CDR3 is TGTGCCAGCAGCGATACAGGGGCCCCCTACAATGAGCAGTTCTTC.

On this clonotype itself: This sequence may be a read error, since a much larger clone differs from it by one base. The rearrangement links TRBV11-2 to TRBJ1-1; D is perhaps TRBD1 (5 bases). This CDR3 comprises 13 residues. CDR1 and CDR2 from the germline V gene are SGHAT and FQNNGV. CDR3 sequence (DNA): TGTACCAGCAGCTTAGCAGGGTCGACTGAAGCTTTCTTT. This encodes CTSSLAGSTEAFF.

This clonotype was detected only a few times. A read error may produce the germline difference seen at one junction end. The CDR3: CASRGAGSSYERYF. In DNA form, the CDR3 reads TGTGCCAGCAGAGGTGCAGGTTCTTCCTACGAGCGGTACTTC. This chain connects TRBV28 to TRBJ2-7; D is undetermined. The CDR3 contains 14 residues. From germline, CDR1 is MDHEN and CDR2 SYDVKM.

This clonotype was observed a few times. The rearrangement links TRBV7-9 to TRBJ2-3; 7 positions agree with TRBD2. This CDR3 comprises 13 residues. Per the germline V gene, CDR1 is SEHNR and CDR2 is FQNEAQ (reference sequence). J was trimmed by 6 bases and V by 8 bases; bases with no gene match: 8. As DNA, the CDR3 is TGTGCCAGCCCCCCAAACGGGGGGGATACGCAGTATTTT. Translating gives CASPPNGGDTQYF. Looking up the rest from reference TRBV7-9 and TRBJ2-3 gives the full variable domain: DTGVSQNPRHKITKRGQNVTFRCDPISEHNRLYWYRQTLGQGPEFLTYFQNEAQLEKSRLLSDRFSAERPKGSFSTLEIQRTEQGDSAMYLCASPPNGGDTQYFGPGTRLTVL.

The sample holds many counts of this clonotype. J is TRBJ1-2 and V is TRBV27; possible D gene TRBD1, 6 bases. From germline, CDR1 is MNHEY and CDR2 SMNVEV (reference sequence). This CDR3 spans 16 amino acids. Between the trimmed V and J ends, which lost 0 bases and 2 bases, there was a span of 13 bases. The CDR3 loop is CASSLSRAGDNYGYTF. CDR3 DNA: TGTGCCAGCAGTTTATCGAGAGCAGGGGACAACTATGGCTACACCTTC.

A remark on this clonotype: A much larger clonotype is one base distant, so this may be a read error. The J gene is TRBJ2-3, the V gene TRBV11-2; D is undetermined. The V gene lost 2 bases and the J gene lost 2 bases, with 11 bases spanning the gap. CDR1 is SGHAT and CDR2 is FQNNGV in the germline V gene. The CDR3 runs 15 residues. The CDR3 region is CASSLWATDTDTQYF. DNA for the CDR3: TGTGCCAGCAGCTTATGGGCAACCGACACAGATACGCAGTATTTT.

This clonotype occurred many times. The DNA for the CDR3 is TGTGCCAGCAGTCGGGACAGGGGGCGCGACGAGCAGTACTTC. As protein: CASSRDRGRDEQYF. The chain uses TRBV6-1 and TRBJ2-7; 12 nucleotides line up with TRBD1. Germline-derived CDR1 and CDR2 are MNHNS and SASEGT. V was pared by 5 bases and J by 5 bases, with 4 bases of the junction left unmatched. This CDR3 contains 14 residues.

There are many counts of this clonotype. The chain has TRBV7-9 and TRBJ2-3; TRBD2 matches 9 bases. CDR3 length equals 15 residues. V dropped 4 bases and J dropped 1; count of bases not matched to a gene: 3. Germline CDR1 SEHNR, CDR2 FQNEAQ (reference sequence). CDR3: CASSSIAGGTDTQYF. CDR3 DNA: TGTGCCAGCAGCTCGATAGCGGGGGGCACAGATACGCAGTATTTT.

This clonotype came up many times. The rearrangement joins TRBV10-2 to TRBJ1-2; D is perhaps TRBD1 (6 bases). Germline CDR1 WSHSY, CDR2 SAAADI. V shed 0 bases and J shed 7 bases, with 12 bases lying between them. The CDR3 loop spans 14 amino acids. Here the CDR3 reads CASSESPRGGGYTF. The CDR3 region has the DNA TGCGCCAGCAGTGAGTCACCAAGAGGGGGTGGCTACACCTTC.